Below are 10 T cell receptor beta chains sequenced from a single sample in a study of blood T cell repertoires in COVID-19. This table comes from immunoSEQ multiplex PCR, and its TCRdb copy is limited to in-frame clones, with some not included. There are just over 350,000 clones in the sample; 86% occur only once, and around 7.4% lies in the top ten. Input material: peripheral blood. The receptors come from a woman aged 60 to 75 with COVID-19, enrolled during active disease.

This chain links TRBV14 with TRBJ1-2, with D tentatively TRBD1 (5 bases). Trimming stripped 1 base from V and 7 bases from J, with 19 bases between. The germline V gene encodes CDR1 SGHDN and CDR2 FVKESK. This CDR3 is 16 amino acids long. The CDR3, as DNA: TGTGCCAGCAGCCAAGCCTCAGGGTTGAGGCTCGGTGGCTACACCTTC. Residues: CASSQASGLRLGGYTF.

The rearrangement joins TRBV6-5 to TRBJ1-3; D call uncertain. The CDR3 runs to 13 residues. Deletions cut 11 bases from V and 0 bases from J, with 11 bases between. CDR1 and CDR2 (germline): MNHEY, SVGAGI. The CDR3 coding sequence is TGTGCCTCCGGGGAGTCCTCTGGAAACACCATATATTTT. Translation: CASGESSGNTIYF.

This chain links TRBV4-1 with TRBJ1-5; TRBD1 matches 8 bases. CDR1 and CDR2 (germline): MGHRA, YSYEKL. CDR3 size: 21 residues. J was trimmed by 1 base and V by 0 bases; bases with no gene match: 17. The CDR3 region is CASSQDSLRTGILWSNQPQHF. CDR3 coding DNA: TGCGCCAGCAGCCAAGATAGCCTGAGGACAGGGATCCTCTGGAGCAATCAGCCCCAGCATTTT.

A few counts support this clone. The chain has TRBV20-1 and TRBJ1-2; D not resolved. Trimming stripped 5 bases from V and 6 bases from J, with 10 bases between. CDR1 is DFQATT and CDR2 is SNEGSKA in the germline V gene (reference sequence). The CDR3 is made up of 11 amino acids. The CDR3 here is CSAGERNGYTF. Here the CDR3 DNA reads TGCAGTGCTGGGGAGAGGAATGGCTACACCTTC.

The V and J genes are TRBV2 and TRBJ2-2; D gene uncertain. This CDR3 contains 14 residues. The V gene lost 8 bases and the J gene lost 1 base, with 11 bases spanning the gap. The germline V gene encodes CDR1 SNHLY and CDR2 FYNNEI. In DNA, the CDR3 is TGTGCCAGCGGCGAACAGATGAACACCGGGGAGCTGTTTTTT. This translates into CASGEQMNTGELFF. The full variable domain, completed using reference TRBV2 and TRBJ2-2, is EPEVTQTPSHQVTQMGQEVILRCVPISNHLYFYWYRQILGQKVEFLVSFYNNEISEKSEIFDDQFSVERPDGSNFTLKIRSTKLEDSAMYFCASGEQMNTGELFFGEGSRLTVL.

This chain links TRBV2 with TRBJ1-1, with a possible D match to TRBD1 (5 bases). The CDR3 length is 15 residues. V gave up 7 bases and J gave up 1 base, with 16 bases separating them. Germline values: CDR1 SNHLY, CDR2 FYNNEI. This CDR3 is CASTTRGSENTEAFF. CDR3 bases: TGTGCCAGCACCACGCGGGGCAGTGAGAACACTGAAGCTTTCTTT.

This chain links TRBV27 with TRBJ2-5, with TRBD2 matching 9 bases. Per germline, CDR1 MNHEY and CDR2 SMNVEV (reference sequence). Germline trimming cut 2 bases from V and 4 bases from J; bases unmatched to any gene: 8. The CDR3 loop spans 16 amino acids. CDR3 DNA sequence: TGTGCCAGCAGTTTAGGTAGCGGGGGCTATATAGAGACCCAGTACTTC. This gives the protein CASSLGSGGYIETQYF.

The gene calls are TRBV6-6 and TRBJ2-1, with TRBD2 matching over 11 bases. The CDR3 contains 16 residues. Trimming took 4 bases from V and 3 from J; bases not matched to a gene: 5. The germline CDR1 and CDR2 sequences are MNHNY and SVGAGI (reference sequence). The CDR3 coding sequence is TGTGCCAGCAGTTCCTCTAGCGGGGGGATCTACAATGAGCAGTTCTTC. It codes for CASSSSSGGIYNEQFF.

The V gene is TRBV29-1, the J gene TRBJ2-3, with TRBD2 matching over 7 bases. The germline CDR1 and CDR2 sequences are SQVTM and ANQGSEA. The CDR3 sequence is 15 residues long. V shed 7 bases and J 2 bases; nucleotides not matched to a gene: 12. CDR3 residues: CSAPAPSGATDTQYF. DNA of the CDR3: TGCAGCGCACCCGCTCCTAGCGGCGCCACAGATACGCAGTATTTT.

This clone has only a few counts. V is TRBV7-6 and J is TRBJ2-7, with D tentatively TRBD2 (6 bases). CDR1 SGHVS and CDR2 FNYEAQ come from the germline V gene. V lost 5 bases to trimming and J lost 0 bases, with 17 bases between them. This CDR3 is built from 16 residues. CDR3 loop: CASSALLRGTSYEQYF. Written as DNA, the CDR3 is TGTGCCAGCAGCGCTCTCTTGCGGGGTACCTCCTACGAGCAGTACTTC.